The T cell receptor beta chain described here comes from a study of blood T cell repertoires in COVID-19. The CDR3 sequence is 14 residues long. The V and J ends lost 0 bases and 5 bases, in that order; junction bases with no gene match: 1. CDR1 and CDR2 (germline): LNHNV, YYDKDF (reference sequence). Profiling relied on immunoSEQ multiplex PCR, and the TCRdb table lists in-frame clones only, not all of them. Among 110,000 to 150,000 clones listed, about four fifths were seen once. This clonotype was sampled from a man between 65 and 85 years old who had recovered from COVID-19. Specimen: peripheral blood. The chain carries TRBV15 and TRBJ2-7; 10 nucleotides agree with TRBD1. The CDR3 region has the DNA TGTGCCACCAGCAGAGATGGGACAGGGGACGAGCAGTACTTC. It translates to CATSRDGTGDEQYF.